The next 10 T cell receptor beta chains were all read from a single sample in a study of blood T cell repertoires in COVID-19. Generated by immunoSEQ multiplex PCR, the TCRdb table keeps only in-frame clones and is missing some. This table has 300,000 or so clones, 70% to 90% appearing once. The sample was PBMCs or T cells enriched from blood (not recorded which). These receptors all stem from a woman aged 30 to 39 who had recovered from COVID-19.

The chain couples TRBV7-2 to TRBJ2-2; weak D call: TRBD2 (5 bases). This CDR3 is built from 14 residues. Trimming stripped 5 bases from V and 7 bases from J, with 14 bases between. From germline, CDR1 is SGHTA and CDR2 FQGNSA. The CDR3 sequence is CASSPSRGVGELFF. CDR3 DNA: TGTGCCAGCAGCCCGTCCCGGGGAGTCGGGGAGCTGTTTTTT.

This sequence joins TRBV4-3 and TRBJ2-1; D gene unclear. Per the germline V gene, CDR1 is LGHNA and CDR2 is YSLEER. Deletions cut 0 bases from V and 8 bases from J, with 11 bases between. The CDR3 extends over 14 amino acids. This chain's CDR3 is CASSQDLQLDEQFF. CDR3 DNA: TGCGCCAGCAGCCAAGATCTACAGCTTGATGAGCAGTTCTTC.

This chain joins TRBV7-9 and TRBJ1-3; possibly TRBD1 for D (5 bases). V lost 5 bases and J 4 bases, leaving 9 bases between the germline ends. The CDR3 totals 13 residues. From germline, CDR1 is SEHNR and CDR2 FQNEAQ (reference sequence). The CDR3 sequence: CASSQGSGNTIYF. The CDR3 DNA is TGTGCCAGCAGCCAGGGATCCGGAAACACCATATATTTT.

The chain employs TRBV2 and TRBJ1-1, with no clear D. Germline CDR1 is SNHLY and CDR2 is FYNNEI. The V gene lost 2 bases and the J gene lost 8 bases, with 3 bases spanning the gap. The CDR3 runs to 10 residues. Here the CDR3 reads CASSEQEAFF. For the CDR3, the DNA is TGTGCCAGCAGTGAACAGGAAGCTTTCTTT. The full variable domain, completed using reference TRBV2 and TRBJ1-1, is EPEVTQTPSHQVTQMGQEVILRCVPISNHLYFYWYRQILGQKVEFLVSFYNNEISEKSEIFDDQFSVERPDGSNFTLKIRSTKLEDSAMYFCASSEQEAFFGQGTRLTVV.

The rearrangement links TRBV27 to TRBJ2-1; TRBD2 is a possible D gene (6 bases). V gave up 3 bases and J gave up 1 base, with 13 bases separating them. The CDR3 has 16 residues. Germline V lookup: CDR1 MNHEY, CDR2 SMNVEV (reference sequence). As DNA, the CDR3 is TGTGCCAGCAGTTTTAGGAGGGGTACTTCCTACAATGAGCAGTTCTTC. Its translation is CASSFRRGTSYNEQFF.

The rearrangement links TRBV4-3 to TRBJ2-3; the match to TRBD2 covers 13 bases. Germline-derived CDR1 and CDR2 are LGHNA and YSLEER. The CDR3 loop spans 16 amino acids. Trimming at V came to 4 bases and at J to 6 bases, leaving 7 bases not matched to a gene. Here the CDR3 reads CASSPRTSGGWDTQYF. The CDR3 DNA is TGCGCCAGCAGCCCTCGGACTAGCGGGGGATGGGATACGCAGTATTTT.

This clone has only one observation. This sequence joins TRBV11-2 and TRBJ1-2; D might be TRBD1 (6 bases). Germline loops: CDR1 SGHAT, CDR2 FQNNGV. Trimming left V 4 bases short and J 0 bases short, with 12 bases between. CDR3 size: 15 residues. CDR3 loop: CASSSDRITNYGYTF. CDR3 bases: TGTGCCAGCAGCTCCGACAGGATAACTAACTATGGCTACACCTTC.

The chain combines TRBV29-1 with TRBJ1-1, with D possibly being TRBD1 (6 bases). The ends were cut back, 1 base at V and 4 bases at J, with 13 bases in the middle. CDR3 length equals 14 residues. Germline V gene data show CDR1 as SQVTM and CDR2 as ANQGSEA. The DNA for the CDR3 is TGCAGCGTTGAAGTCAGGGGCGATGTCACTGAAGCTTTCTTT. It specifies CSVEVRGDVTEAFF.

The genes are TRBV24-1 and TRBJ1-5, with D possibly being TRBD1 (6 bases). CDR3 length equals 20 residues. CDR1 and CDR2 (germline): KGHDR, SFDVKD. V lost 4 bases, J lost 0 bases, and 24 bases lay in between. The CDR3 loop is CATSDLWPMGHLYSNQPQHF. The CDR3 coding sequence is TGTGCCACCAGTGACTTATGGCCAATGGGACATCTTTATAGCAATCAGCCCCAGCATTTT.

The chain has TRBV27 and TRBJ2-7; the D gene is possibly TRBD1 (5 bases). The CDR3 has 13 amino acids. The V end lost 2 bases, the J end lost 6 bases, and 11 bases lay between the germline ends. Germline V gives CDR1 MNHEY, CDR2 SMNVEV (reference sequence). As DNA, the CDR3 is TGTGCCAGCAGTTTAACCGACAGTCTCGAGCAGTACTTC. Amino acid sequence: CASSLTDSLEQYF.